This T cell receptor beta chain was captured by sequencing in a study of OX40 agonist ivuxolimab in advanced cancers. Profiled with immunoSEQ multiplex PCR; TCRdb holds only in-frame clones, not every one. The sample includes approximately 66,000 clones, 86% of them seen just once. Trimming removed 3 bases from V and 8 bases from J; junction bases left unmatched: 6. This CDR3 has 13 amino acids. Germline CDR1 is GTSNPN and CDR2 is SVGIG (reference sequence). The chain links TRBV30 to TRBJ1-4; 7 bases are shared with TRBD1. The material was CD4+ or CD8+ T cells sorted from blood, obtained in a trial of the OX40 agonist ivuxolimab. This TCR was sampled from an adult with an advanced solid tumor such as melanoma, head and neck, liver or kidney cancer. CDR3 sequence reads: CAWSRDSREKLFF. The CDR3 DNA follows: TGTGCCTGGAGCCGGGACAGTCGGGAAAAACTGTTTTTT.